These 22 T cell receptor beta chains were all obtained from the same sample, sequenced in a study of shared clonotypes between healthy human individuals. The method was immunoSEQ multiplex PCR; TCRdb's version includes in-frame clones alone and lacks a portion of them. This sample has 90,000 to 120,000 clones; less than 75% occur once, and the top ten carry over 20%. Sequencing input: memory CD8+ T cells sorted from blood. Stated subset: CD45RO+ cells pooled with CCR7-negative TemRA cells. The receptors shown here come from a woman in her thirties in good health.

This clone was seen a few times. CDR3 in DNA: TGCAGCGTTGTACCGGCTGGGGCGCTTGGCTACACCTTC. Translated: CSVVPAGALGYTF. The V call is TRBV29-1, the J call TRBJ1-2; perhaps TRBD1 as D (5 bases). Germline V gene sequence: CDR1 SQVTM, CDR2 ANQGSEA. The CDR3 extends over 13 amino acids. Trimming shortened V by 4 bases and J by 7 bases, and 16 bases separated the two germline ends.

The sample holds one count of this clone. The J gene is TRBJ2-7, the V gene TRBV28, with TRBD2 identical over 8 bases. The CDR3 is made up of 14 amino acids. Germline V gives CDR1 MDHEN, CDR2 SYDVKM. V was pared by 3 bases and J by 0 bases, with 1 base of the junction left unmatched. Here the CDR3 reads CASSFSGSSYEQYF. The DNA for the CDR3 is TGTGCCAGCAGTTTCAGCGGGAGCTCCTACGAGCAGTACTTC.

The chain links TRBV28 to TRBJ2-1, with D perhaps TRBD1 (5 bases). CDR3 length equals 16 residues. Trimming took 5 bases from V and 0 from J, leaving 14 bases between them. The germline V gene encodes CDR1 MDHEN and CDR2 SYDVKM. The CDR3 reads CASSRQQLNSYNEQFF. The CDR3 DNA is TGTGCCAGCAGTCGACAGCAATTAAACTCCTACAATGAGCAGTTCTTC.

Concerning this clone: With only one base between it and a far larger clone, this is likely a read error. The chain recombines TRBV7-5 with TRBJ2-7; whether TRBD1, the table's D call, matches the DNA was not checked. TRBV7-5 is shown as a pseudogene. The CDR3 loop spans 13 amino acids. The CDR3 coding sequence is TGTGTCAGCAGCTCTGGGCAGGCCTACGAGCAGTACTTC. Amino acid sequence: CVSSSGQAYEQYF.

The rearrangement links TRBV18 to TRBJ2-7, with D perhaps matching TRBD2 (5 bases). The CDR3 sequence is 15 residues long. Trimming took 1 base from V and 0 from J, leaving 10 bases between them. Germline V CDR1 and CDR2: KGHSH, LQKENI. Here the CDR3 reads CASSPLGAHSYEQYF. CDR3 bases: TGTGCCAGCTCACCACTGGGAGCGCACTCCTACGAGCAGTACTTC.

The V call is TRBV6-1, the J call TRBJ2-1, with 7 positions matching TRBD2. The CDR3 is 15 amino acids. CDR1 MNHNS and CDR2 SASEGT come from the germline V gene. J was trimmed by 1 base and V by 4 bases; bases with no gene match: 4. In nucleotides, the CDR3 is TGTGCCAGCAGTGGGCTAGCGGAGTCCTACAATGAGCAGTTCTTC. Translated, it gives CASSGLAESYNEQFF.

The chain recombines TRBV6-5 with TRBJ1-5; D may be TRBD1 (5 bases). The V gene lost 6 bases and the J gene lost 4 bases, with 13 bases spanning the gap. The germline V gene encodes CDR1 MNHEY and CDR2 SVGAGI. This CDR3 is 14 amino acids long. CDR3 in DNA: TGTGCCAGCAGGGGACCGGGGGATAATCAGCCCCAGCATTTT. Translating it yields CASRGPGDNQPQHF.

This clone was counted once. V usage is TRBV7-6 and J usage is TRBJ2-1, with TRBD2 identical over 10 bases. The CDR3 runs 19 residues. The germline V gene encodes CDR1 SGHVS and CDR2 FNYEAQ. V gave up 1 base and J gave up 8 bases; unmatched junction bases: 17. For the CDR3, the DNA is TGTGCCAGCAGCTTAGAGGCTAGCGGGAGTAGTGCGTGGCGGCATGAGCAGTTCTTC. Translated, it gives CASSLEASGSSAWRHEQFF.

In this sample, this clone turned up many times. The rearrangement uses TRBV7-5 and TRBJ1-1. TRBV7-5 has pseudogene status. The CDR3 is 16 residues long. For the CDR3, the DNA is TGTGCCAGCAGCTTCGTCCTGGGGGAGGGCATCTCTGAAGCTTTCTTT. Residues: CASSFVLGEGISEAFF.

The chain combines TRBV6-4 with TRBJ2-1; the D call may be TRBD1 or TRBD2 (6 bases each). Germline lookup yields CDR1 MRHNA and CDR2 SNTAGT. Trimming pared 2 bases from V and 10 bases from J, leaving 15 bases between. The CDR3 has 14 residues. The CDR3 coding sequence is TGTGCCAGCAGTGACGGGGACAACCGGGGGGAGCAGTTCTTC. Encoded protein: CASSDGDNRGEQFF.

The chain joins TRBV27 to TRBJ2-7, with a tentative D call TRBD1 (5 bases). Germline assignment: CDR1 MNHEY and CDR2 SMNVEV (reference sequence). The CDR3 is 13 residues long. V gave up 6 bases and J gave up 2 bases, with 11 bases separating them. CDR3 DNA sequence: TGTGCCAGCAGGAAGGGGCCAACCTACGAGCAGTACTTC. This encodes CASRKGPTYEQYF.

The chain carries TRBV5-1 and TRBJ1-4; 7 bases are shared with TRBD1. The CDR3 has 14 residues. The germline CDR1 and CDR2 sequences are SGHRS and YFSETQ. V lost 4 bases to trimming and J lost 8 bases; unmatched junction nucleotides: 8. CDR3 sequence reads: CASSPDRRGEKLFF. In DNA form, the CDR3 reads TGCGCCAGCAGCCCGGACAGGCGTGGCGAAAAACTGTTTTTT. The full variable domain, its missing parts supplied by reference TRBV5-1 and TRBJ1-4, is KAGVTQTPRYLIKTRGQQVTLSCSPISGHRSVSWYQQTPGQGLQFLFEYFSETQRNKGNFPGRFSGRQFSNSRSEMNVSTLELGDSALYLCASSPDRRGEKLFFGSGTQLSVL.

The V and J genes are TRBV27 and TRBJ2-2, with D possibly TRBD1 on 6 matching bases. Germline CDR1 MNHEY, CDR2 SMNVEV (reference sequence). V lost 2 bases, J lost 4 bases, and 14 bases lay in between. There are 16 residues in the CDR3. CDR3 sequence: CASSLVAGVGTGELFF. The DNA for the CDR3 is TGTGCCAGCAGTTTAGTGGCAGGGGTCGGCACCGGGGAGCTGTTTTTT.

The sample holds a few counts of this clone. The chain employs TRBV9 and TRBJ2-7; 7 nucleotides agree with TRBD2. Germline CDR1 SGDLS, CDR2 YYNGEE. J gave up 5 bases and V 1 base, and 6 bases lay outside the gene matches. The CDR3 extends over 14 amino acids. Written as DNA, the CDR3 is TGTGCCAGCAGCGTACTGGGCGGGAGCGACGAGCAGTACTTC. This gives the protein CASSVLGGSDEQYF.

This chain connects TRBV28 to TRBJ2-7; D is uncertain. Trimming took 5 bases from V and 0 from J, leaving 14 bases between them. The CDR3 is made up of 15 amino acids. Germline V lookup: CDR1 MDHEN, CDR2 SYDVKM. The CDR3 sequence: CASSPPSAFSYEQYF. CDR3 DNA: TGTGCCAGCAGTCCCCCGAGTGCGTTCTCCTACGAGCAGTACTTC.

The rearrangement joins TRBV2 to TRBJ1-2; 9 bases match TRBD1. Trimming took 6 bases from V and 6 from J; bases not matched to a gene: 5. Per the germline V gene, CDR1 is SNHLY and CDR2 is FYNNEI. The CDR3 spans 13 residues. As DNA, the CDR3 is TGTGCCAGCAGGGGACAGGGAGGCGATGGCTACACCTTC. This sequence encodes CASRGQGGDGYTF.

The chain has TRBV19 and TRBJ2-7, with D possibly TRBD2 on 6 matching bases. The CDR3 runs to 14 residues. Germline V gives CDR1 LNHDA, CDR2 SQIVND (reference sequence). The ends were cut back, 3 bases at V and 5 bases at J, with 14 bases in the middle. DNA for the CDR3: TGTGCCAGTAGTATGGGGGGTACAAGGAACGAGCAGTACTTC. Protein sequence: CASSMGGTRNEQYF.

This rearrangement joins TRBV2 to TRBJ1-4; maybe TRBD1 (6 bases). Germline CDR1 and CDR2: SNHLY and FYNNEI. With 7 bases removed from V and 4 bases from J, the gap between germline ends came to 16 bases. The CDR3 has 15 amino acids. For the CDR3, the DNA is TGTGCCAGCACGGGGACATCGGCTCTTAATGAAAAACTGTTTTTT. Protein sequence: CASTGTSALNEKLFF.

The V and J genes are TRBV19 and TRBJ1-2, with 9 bases lining up with TRBD1. J gave up 4 bases and V 5 bases, and 8 bases lay outside the gene matches. CDR1 LNHDA and CDR2 SQIVND come from the germline V gene (reference sequence). The CDR3 spans 15 residues. CDR3 region: CASSPRGQGLYGYTF. The CDR3 nucleotides are TGTGCCAGTAGTCCTCGGGGACAGGGACTCTATGGCTACACCTTC.

This chain connects TRBV9 to TRBJ2-7; the D gene is possibly TRBD1 (6 bases). The V gene lost 1 base and the J gene lost 6 bases, with 11 bases spanning the gap. The CDR3 runs 13 residues. CDR1 is SGDLS, CDR2 YYNGEE, per germline. Written as DNA, the CDR3 is TGTGCCAGCAGCGTAACGGACAGTCCCGAGCAGTACTTC. Translated: CASSVTDSPEQYF.

V usage is TRBV29-1 and J usage is TRBJ1-1; no clear D. V dropped 6 bases and J dropped 2 bases, with 13 bases sitting between them. The CDR3 length is 13 residues. The germline gives CDR1 SQVTM, CDR2 ANQGSEA. The CDR3 coding sequence is TGCAGCGTAAGTGGCGAATTTAACACTGAAGCTTTCTTT. Its translation: CSVSGEFNTEAFF.

This clone has a count of ten or more. The sample holds other DNA sequences that translate to the same CDR3. V gene TRBV7-6 combines with J gene TRBJ1-5, with D possibly matching TRBD1 (6 bases). The CDR3 has 14 amino acids. Germline CDR1 and CDR2: SGHVS and FNYEAQ. V was pared by 2 bases and J by 6 bases, with 11 bases between. The CDR3 nucleotides are TGTGCCAGCAGCTTACAGGGGTTTGGTCAGCCCCAGCATTTT. It yields the protein CASSLQGFGQPQHF.